This TCR beta chain was captured by sequencing in a study of blood T cell repertoires in COVID-19. At the level of the study: Samples came from the United States, Italy and Spain, spanning acute and convalescent COVID-19. Sample material is recorded as cDNA or gDNA derived from T cells, B-cell-depleted T cells, or PBMCs.

This clone was seen only a few times. Authors' analysis steps: Estimated nucleated cell counts came from reference gene primer amplification. Method: immunoSEQ multiplex PCR; TCRdb's copy keeps in-frame clones and lacks some. V, J and clone size are those of that table, while D and trimming were read from the DNA. The table shows around 250,000 clones, with 70% to 90% occurring only once. This sequence originates from a man between 60 and 75 years old with acute or convalescent COVID-19. Sequenced input: peripheral blood.

This CDR3 reads CASSYGDSNYGYTF. In nucleotides, the CDR3 is TGTGCCAGCAGTTACGGGGACAGTAACTATGGCTACACCTTC. This chain links TRBV6-2 or TRBV6-3 with TRBJ1-2, with 7 bases identical to TRBD1. This CDR3 has 14 residues. Germline V gene sequence: CDR1 MNHEY, CDR2 SVGEGT. The ends lost 2 bases at V and 1 base at J; junction bases unmatched: 1.